Listed below are T cell receptor beta chains from one sample, sequenced in a study of blood T cell repertoires in COVID-19. Clones were sequenced by immunoSEQ multiplex PCR, and TCRdb holds only the in-frame ones, with some missing. The profile shows some 300,000 clones, approximately 90% of them singletons. Sequencing input: peripheral blood. The receptors derive from a woman aged 25-40 years who had recovered from COVID-19. The CDR3 runs from the conserved cysteine through the conserved F or W. D genes are given only for firm matches. Clone size is stated in some rows and not others, as once, few, many or a class when expanded.

j_gene	d_gene	abundance	v_gene	CDR3aa	CDR3nt
TRBJ1-6	NA	NA	TRBV18	CASSPGANSPLHF	TGTGCCAGCTCACCAGGGGCCAATTCACCCCTCCACTTT
TRBJ2-3	TRBD2	NA	TRBV6-2/TRBV6-3	CASTPPPGTSGRTDTQYF	TGTGCCAGCACCCCGCCCCCGGGGACTAGCGGACGCACAGATACGCAGTATTTT
TRBJ2-1	NA	NA	TRBV6-6	CASRVSGSLFNEQFF	TGTGCCAGCAGGGTAAGCGGGTCGTTGTTCAATGAGCAGTTCTTC
TRBJ2-2	TRBD2	NA	TRBV25-1	CASSDWTSGGGNTGELFF	TGTGCCAGCAGTGACTGGACTAGCGGGGGAGGGAACACCGGGGAGCTGTTTTTT
TRBJ1-2	NA	NA	TRBV5-1	CASSVVPEGGYTF	TGCGCCAGCAGCGTCGTCCCAGAGGGTGGCTACACCTTC
TRBJ2-3	TRBD2	NA	TRBV5-1	CASSVGLAGSASTDTQYF	TGCGCCAGCAGCGTGGGACTAGCGGGCAGCGCTAGCACAGATACGCAGTATTTT
TRBJ1-5	NA	NA	TRBV6-6	CASSYRINQPQHF	TGTGCCAGCAGTTACCGTATCAATCAGCCCCAGCATTTT
TRBJ1-2	NA	NA	TRBV28	CASSLFGMNYGYTF	TGTGCCAGCAGTTTATTCGGGATGAACTATGGCTACACCTTC
TRBJ1-2	NA	NA	TRBV20-1	CSAARDSYTF	TGCAGTGCTGCCAGGGATAGCTACACCTTC
TRBJ1-5	TRBD1	NA	TRBV30	CAWSGGQNQPQHF	TGTGCCTGGAGCGGGGGACAGAATCAGCCCCAGCATTTT
TRBJ1-1	TRBD1	NA	TRBV29-1	CSVKDRASNTEAFF	TGCAGCGTGAAGGACAGGGCATCGAACACTGAAGCTTTCTTT
TRBJ2-5	NA	once	TRBV7-2	CASSPQGETQYF	TGTGCCAGCAGCCCCCAGGGAGAGACCCAGTACTTC
TRBJ2-5	NA	NA	TRBV7-9	CASSPPMQETQYF	TGTGCCAGCAGCCCCCCCATGCAAGAGACCCAGTACTTC
TRBJ1-1	TRBD1	NA	TRBV5-1	CASSFGDSRNTEAFF	TGCGCCAGCAGCTTTGGGGACAGCAGGAACACTGAAGCTTTCTTT
TRBJ1-6	NA	once	TRBV9	CASSVGQVNSPLHF	TGTGCCAGCAGCGTAGGCCAGGTGAATTCACCCCTCCACTTT
TRBJ2-1	NA	NA	TRBV3-1/TRBV3-2	CASSQVWSAGDEQFF	TGTGCCAGCAGCCAAGTTTGGAGTGCCGGGGATGAGCAGTTCTTC